The clone carrying this T cell receptor (beta chain) has just one count. This specimen belongs to a study of control samples from healthy donors and cancer patients. The CDR3 covers 14 residues. V gave up 5 bases and J gave up 8 bases; unmatched junction bases: 8. The germline V gene encodes CDR1 SGHRS and CDR2 YFSETQ. The method was immunoSEQ multiplex PCR; TCRdb's version includes in-frame clones alone and lacks a portion of them. This sample has over 100,000 clones; 80% to 95% occur once, and the top ten carry 2.5% to 3%. The sequenced material came from blood. The chain uses TRBV5-1 and TRBJ1-3, with 9 bases aligning to TRBD1. The source of this sequence is a man between 35 and 55 years old in good health. The CDR3 bases are TGCGCCAGCAGTCCGGACAGGGGTGTCGACACCATATATTTT. It encodes CASSPDRGVDTIYF.